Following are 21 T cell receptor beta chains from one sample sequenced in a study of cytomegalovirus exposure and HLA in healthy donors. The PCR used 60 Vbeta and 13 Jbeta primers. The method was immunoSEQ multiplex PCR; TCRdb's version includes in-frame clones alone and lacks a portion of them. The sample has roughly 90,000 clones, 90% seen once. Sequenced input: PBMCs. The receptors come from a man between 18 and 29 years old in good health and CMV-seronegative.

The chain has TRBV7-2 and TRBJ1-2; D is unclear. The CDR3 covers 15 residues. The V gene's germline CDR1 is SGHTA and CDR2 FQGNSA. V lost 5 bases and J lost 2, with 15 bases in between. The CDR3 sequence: CASSLDPAQNYGYTF. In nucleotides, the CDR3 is TGTGCCAGCAGCCTAGATCCTGCGCAAAACTATGGCTACACCTTC.

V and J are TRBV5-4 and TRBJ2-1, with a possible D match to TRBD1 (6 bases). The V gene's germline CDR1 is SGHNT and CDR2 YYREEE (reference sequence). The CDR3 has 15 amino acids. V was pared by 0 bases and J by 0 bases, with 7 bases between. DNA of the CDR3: TGTGCCAGCAGCTTGGCACAGGGCTCCTACAATGAGCAGTTCTTC. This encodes CASSLAQGSYNEQFF.

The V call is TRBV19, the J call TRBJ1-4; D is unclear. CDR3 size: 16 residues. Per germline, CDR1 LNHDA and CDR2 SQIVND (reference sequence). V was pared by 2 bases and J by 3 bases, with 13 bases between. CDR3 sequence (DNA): TGTGCCAGTAGTATAATTTCCGCGCAGGCTAATGAAAAACTGTTTTTT. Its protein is CASSIISAQANEKLFF. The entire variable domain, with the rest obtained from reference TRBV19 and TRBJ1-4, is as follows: DGGITQSPKYLFRKEGQNVTLSCEQNLNHDAMYWYRQDPGQGLRLIYYSQIVNDFQKGDIAEGYSVSREKKESFPLTVTSAQKNPTAFYLCASSIISAQANEKLFFGSGTQLSVL.

The CDR3 region is CASSSPSNYEQYF. DNA for the CDR3: TGTGCCAGCAGTTCCCCTAGCAACTACGAGCAGTACTTC. The chain couples TRBV28 to TRBJ2-7; D is possibly TRBD2 (5 bases). Looked up from germline, CDR1 is MDHEN and CDR2 is SYDVKM. This CDR3 is 13 amino acids long. Trimming removed 4 bases at V and 3 bases at J, with 10 bases between.

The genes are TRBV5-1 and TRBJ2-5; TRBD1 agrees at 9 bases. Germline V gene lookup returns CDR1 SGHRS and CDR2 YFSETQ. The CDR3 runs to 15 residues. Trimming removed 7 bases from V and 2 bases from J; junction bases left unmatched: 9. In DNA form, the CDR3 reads TGCGCCAGCGGATATTCCGGGACAGGGCAAGAGACCCAGTACTTC. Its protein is CASGYSGTGQETQYF.

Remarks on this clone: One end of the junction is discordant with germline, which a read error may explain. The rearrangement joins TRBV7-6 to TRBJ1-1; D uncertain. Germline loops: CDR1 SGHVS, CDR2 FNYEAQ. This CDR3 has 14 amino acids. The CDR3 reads CASSLAAGNTEAFF. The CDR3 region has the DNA TGTGCCAGCAGCCTAGCCGCGGGGAACACTGAAGCTTTCTTT.

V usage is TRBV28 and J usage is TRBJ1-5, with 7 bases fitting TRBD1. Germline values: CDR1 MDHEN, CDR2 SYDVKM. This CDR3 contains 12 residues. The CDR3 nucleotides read TGTGCGGACGGGACAGGCAATCAGCCCCAGCATTTT. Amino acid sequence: CADGTGNQPQHF.

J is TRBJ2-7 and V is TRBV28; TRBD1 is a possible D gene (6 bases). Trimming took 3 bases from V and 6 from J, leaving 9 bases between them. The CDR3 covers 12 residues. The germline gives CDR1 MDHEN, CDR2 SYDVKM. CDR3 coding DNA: TGTGCCAGCAGTTTGGTAGGGGGCGAGCAGTACTTC. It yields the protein CASSLVGGEQYF.

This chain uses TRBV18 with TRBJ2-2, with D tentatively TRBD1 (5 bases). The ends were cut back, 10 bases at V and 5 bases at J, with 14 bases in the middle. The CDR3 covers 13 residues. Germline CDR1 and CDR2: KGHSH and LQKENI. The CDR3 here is CATRGSGTGELFF. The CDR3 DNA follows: TGTGCCACTCGAGGTTCAGGGACCGGGGAGCTGTTTTTT.

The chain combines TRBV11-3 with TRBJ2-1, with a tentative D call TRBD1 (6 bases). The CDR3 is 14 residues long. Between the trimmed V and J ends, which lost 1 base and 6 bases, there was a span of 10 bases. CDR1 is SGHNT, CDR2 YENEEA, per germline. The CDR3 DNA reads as TGTGCCAGCAGCTTAGGGGGGCCAATCAATGAGCAGTTCTTC. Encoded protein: CASSLGGPINEQFF.

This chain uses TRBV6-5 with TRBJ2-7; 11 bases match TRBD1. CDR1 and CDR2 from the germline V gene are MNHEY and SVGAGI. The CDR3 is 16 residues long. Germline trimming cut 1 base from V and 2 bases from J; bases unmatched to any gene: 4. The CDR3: CASSYLPGQGAYEQYF. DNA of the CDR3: TGTGCCAGCAGTTACTTACCGGGACAGGGGGCCTACGAGCAGTACTTC.

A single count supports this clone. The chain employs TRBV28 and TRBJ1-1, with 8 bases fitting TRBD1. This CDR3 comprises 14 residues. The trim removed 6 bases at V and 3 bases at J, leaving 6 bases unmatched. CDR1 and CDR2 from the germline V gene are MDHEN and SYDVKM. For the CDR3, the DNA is TGTGCCAGCAGCCTGGACAGGGCGGACACTGAAGCTTTCTTT. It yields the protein CASSLDRADTEAFF.

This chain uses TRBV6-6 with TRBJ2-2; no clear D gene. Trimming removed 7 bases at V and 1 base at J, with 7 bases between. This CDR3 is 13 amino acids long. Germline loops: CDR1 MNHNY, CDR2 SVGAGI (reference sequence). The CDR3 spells CASTVKNTGELFF. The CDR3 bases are TGTGCCAGCACTGTAAAGAACACCGGGGAGCTGTTTTTT.

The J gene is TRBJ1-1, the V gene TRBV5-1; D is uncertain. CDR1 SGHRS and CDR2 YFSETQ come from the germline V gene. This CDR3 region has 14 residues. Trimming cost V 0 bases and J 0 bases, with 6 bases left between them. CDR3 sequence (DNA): TGCGCCAGCAGCTTGGGGCGGCTGAACACTGAAGCTTTCTTT. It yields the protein CASSLGRLNTEAFF.

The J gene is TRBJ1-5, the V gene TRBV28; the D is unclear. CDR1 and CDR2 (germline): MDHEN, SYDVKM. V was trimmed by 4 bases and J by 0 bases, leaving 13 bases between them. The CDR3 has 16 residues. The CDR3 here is CASSSSLTISNQPQHF. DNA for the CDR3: TGTGCCAGCAGTTCCTCCCTTACAATTAGCAATCAGCCCCAGCATTTT.

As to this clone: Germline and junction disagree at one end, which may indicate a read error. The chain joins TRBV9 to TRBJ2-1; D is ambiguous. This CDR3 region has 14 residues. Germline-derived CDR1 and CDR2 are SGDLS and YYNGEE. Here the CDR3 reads CASSVSGMGSNEIF. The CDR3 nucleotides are TGTGCCAGCAGCGTAAGTGGAATGGGCAGTAATGAGATCTTC.

The CDR3 coding sequence is TGTGCCAGCAGCGTAGGACCCAGAGGGGGCACTGAAGCTTTCTTT. Amino acids: CASSVGPRGGTEAFF. The chain employs TRBV9 and TRBJ1-1, with D possibly TRBD1 on 6 matching bases. The germline V gene encodes CDR1 SGDLS and CDR2 YYNGEE. Trimming removed 0 bases from V and 4 bases from J, with 13 bases in between. The length of the CDR3 is 15 residues.

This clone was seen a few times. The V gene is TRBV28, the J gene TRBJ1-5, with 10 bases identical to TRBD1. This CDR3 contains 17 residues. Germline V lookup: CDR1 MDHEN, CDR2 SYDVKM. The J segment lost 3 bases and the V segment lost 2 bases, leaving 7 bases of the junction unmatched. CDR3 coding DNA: TGTGCCAGCAGTTTAAAACCGGGACAGGGGTACAATCAGCCCCAGCATTTT. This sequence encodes CASSLKPGQGYNQPQHF.

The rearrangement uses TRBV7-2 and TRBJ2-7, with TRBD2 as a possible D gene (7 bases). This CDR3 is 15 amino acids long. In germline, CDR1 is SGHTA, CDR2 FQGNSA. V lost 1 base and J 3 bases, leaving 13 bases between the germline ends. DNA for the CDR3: TGTGCCAGCAGCTTAGAGGGGGGGTCGGGCTACGAGCAGTACTTC. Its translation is CASSLEGGSGYEQYF.

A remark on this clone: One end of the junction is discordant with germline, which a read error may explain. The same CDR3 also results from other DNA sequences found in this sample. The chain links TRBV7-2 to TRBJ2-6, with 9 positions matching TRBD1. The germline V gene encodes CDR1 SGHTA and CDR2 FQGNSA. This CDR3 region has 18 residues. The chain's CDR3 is CASSLHRDRVGGANVLTF. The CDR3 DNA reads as TGCGCCAGCAGCCTCCACCGGGACAGGGTTGGCGGGGCCAACGTCCTGACTTTC.

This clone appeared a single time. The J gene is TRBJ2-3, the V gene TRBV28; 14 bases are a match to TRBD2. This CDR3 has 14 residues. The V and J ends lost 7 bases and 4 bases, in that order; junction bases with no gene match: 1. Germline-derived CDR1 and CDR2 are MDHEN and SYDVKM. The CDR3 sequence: CASMTSGGADTQYF. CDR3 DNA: TGTGCCAGCATGACTAGCGGGGGGGCAGATACGCAGTATTTT.